Listed here is a single T cell receptor (beta chain). What it binds is unknown. This specimen comes from a study of regulatory dendritic cells for organ transplantation. About the research overall: Monocytes received vitamin D3 on days 0 and 4, IL-10 on day 4. On day 6, the dendritic cells were exposed to LPS.

Findings of the study overall: Regulatory dendritic cells appeared to expand memory CD8+ clones less than mature ones.

Allogeneic regulatory or mature dendritic cells were co-cultured for four to six days with CFSE-labeled sorted T cells at 1:10. FACS sorted CD4+ or CD8+ T cells into CD45RA+ naive and CD45RO+ memory. Some clones are missing from TCRdb's copy, which holds only in-frame ones; the method was immunoSEQ multiplex PCR. The repertoire consists of around 13,000 clones, with 79% occurring once and the leading ten covering around 0.99%. The CDR3 is 19 residues long. Germline CDR1 is SNHLY and CDR2 is FYNNEI. V lost 9 bases, J lost 0 bases, and 15 bases stayed unmatched. V is TRBV2 and J is TRBJ2-1; 12 bases fit TRBD1. The origin of this receptor is a human donor in good health. Sequencing was done on a sample of naive CD8+ T cells from blood cultured with regulatory dendritic cells. Subset noted: CD45RA+ naive T cells. The CDR3 DNA follows: TGTGCCAGTTTTGGGACAGGGGGCAGCGGGGGGGCCTCCTACAATGAGCAGTTCTTC. This gives the protein CASFGTGGSGGASYNEQFF.